The clone carrying this TCR beta chain appeared a few times. What it binds is not known. Deletions cut 4 bases from V and 4 bases from J, with 10 bases between. CDR3 length equals 13 residues. Germline assignment: CDR1 SGHTA and CDR2 FQGNSA. This entry belongs to a study of T-cell memory formation after mild COVID-19. Findings of the study overall: The pre-infection memory compartment contained some responding clones, suggesting cross-reactive memory joined. Researchers report contracting CD4+ clones mostly in CM and EM, with CD8+ clones in EMRA.

5'RACE primed at constant segments yielded TCR alpha and TCR beta cDNA libraries bearing sample barcodes and UMIs. TCRdb passed the 5' RACE reads through MiXCR, listing each CDR3 protein once. Altogether some 350,000 distinct CDR3 sequences are present, roughly 15% being singletons, with the ten largest covering 20% to 25%. This clonotype originated in a man younger than 35 who had mild COVID-19 (a few samples of this study predate the infection). Cell type and time point are not known. The sequenced sample consisted of PBMCs or a T cell subset sorted from them (not recorded which). The rearrangement links TRBV7-2 to TRBJ1-2; the D gene is possibly TRBD1 (6 bases). CDR3: CASSSGQRYGYTF. The CDR3 bases are TGTGCCAGCAGCTCCGGACAGCGCTATGGCTACACCTTC. The full variable domain, its missing parts supplied by reference TRBV7-2 and TRBJ1-2, is GAGVSQSPSNKVTEKGKDVELRCDPISGHTALYWYRQSLGQGLEFLIYFQGNSAPDKSGLPSDRFSAERTGGSVSTLTIQRTQQEDSAVYLCASSSGQRYGYTFGSGTRLTVV.